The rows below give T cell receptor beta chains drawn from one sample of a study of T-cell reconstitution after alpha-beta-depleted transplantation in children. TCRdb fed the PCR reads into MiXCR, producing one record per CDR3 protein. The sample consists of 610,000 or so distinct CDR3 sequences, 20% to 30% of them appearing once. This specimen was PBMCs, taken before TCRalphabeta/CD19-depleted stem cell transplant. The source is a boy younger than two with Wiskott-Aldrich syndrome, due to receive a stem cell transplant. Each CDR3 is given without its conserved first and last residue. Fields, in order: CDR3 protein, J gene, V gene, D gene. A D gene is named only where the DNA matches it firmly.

cdr3_aa: SARDPPGWGYGYT; j_call: TRBJ1-2; v_call: TRBV20-1; d_call: NA
cdr3_aa: ASSLPGTGAYEQY; j_call: TRBJ2-7; v_call: TRBV7-8; d_call: TRBD1
cdr3_aa: ASRDAPTGELF; j_call: TRBJ2-2; v_call: TRBV5-1; d_call: NA
cdr3_aa: ASSLDVNQPQH; j_call: TRBJ1-5; v_call: TRBV7-6; d_call: NA
cdr3_aa: ASSPWNSNQPQH; j_call: TRBJ1-5; v_call: TRBV18; d_call: NA
cdr3_aa: SVDREYTDTQY; j_call: TRBJ2-3; v_call: TRBV29-1; d_call: NA
cdr3_aa: ASSHHGLAGDGETQY; j_call: TRBJ2-5; v_call: TRBV11-2; d_call: TRBD2
cdr3_aa: SVFSVDTQY; j_call: TRBJ2-3; v_call: TRBV29-1; d_call: NA
cdr3_aa: ASSFTTTGGSETQY; j_call: TRBJ2-5; v_call: TRBV5-1; d_call: TRBD1
cdr3_aa: ASSLRMSDTQY; j_call: TRBJ2-3; v_call: TRBV7-2; d_call: NA
cdr3_aa: ASSSPGQQRNEQF; j_call: TRBJ2-1; v_call: TRBV12-3/TRBV12-4; d_call: NA
cdr3_aa: SAVPSGGRDQPQH; j_call: TRBJ1-5; v_call: TRBV20-1; d_call: NA
cdr3_aa: ASSLRVAGVADTQY; j_call: TRBJ2-3; v_call: TRBV5-1; d_call: TRBD2
cdr3_aa: ASIPPGREDYT; j_call: TRBJ1-2; v_call: TRBV28; d_call: NA
cdr3_aa: ATSESDRVGETQY; j_call: TRBJ2-5; v_call: TRBV24-1; d_call: TRBD1
cdr3_aa: ASSYSGIYEQY; j_call: TRBJ2-7; v_call: TRBV12-3/TRBV12-4; d_call: NA
cdr3_aa: ASSPVRVGGYT; j_call: TRBJ1-2; v_call: TRBV12-3/TRBV12-4; d_call: NA